The clone carrying this TCR beta chain showed up just once. In the PCR, 60 Vbeta and 13 Jbeta primers were used. Methods used by the authors: Roughly 10 million shared chains were among around 80 million unique TCR beta chains counted in a later analysis. The repertoire was sequenced with immunoSEQ multiplex PCR; TCRdb's copy has only in-frame clones and lacks some. V and J calls plus clone size are reproduced from that table; the DNA served to infer D and trimming. The sample lists some 98,000 clones; roughly 80% were seen once. The CDR3 totals 17 residues. The V and J ends lost 1 base and 7 bases respectively, with 20 bases between them. The germline CDR1 and CDR2 sequences are SGHAT and FQNNGV. The data stem from a study of cytomegalovirus exposure and HLA in healthy donors.

Sequences were obtained from PBMCs. V gene TRBV11-2 combines with J gene TRBJ2-1; D may be TRBD2 (7 bases). This receptor was taken from a female donor in good health and CMV-seronegative. In DNA form, the CDR3 reads TGTGCCAGCAGCTTAGTGTTGGGGGGGCTTCTGGTGAATGAGCAGTTCTTC. Amino acids: CASSLVLGGLLVNEQFF.